The rows below give T cell receptor beta chains drawn from one sample of a study of OX40 agonist ivuxolimab in advanced cancers. Profiling relied on immunoSEQ multiplex PCR, and the TCRdb table lists in-frame clones only, not all of them. The sample has tens of thousands of clones; around 92% are singletons. The input for sequencing was CD4+ or CD8+ T cells sorted from blood, taken in a trial of the OX40 agonist ivuxolimab. The receptors shown here come from an adult with an advanced solid tumor such as melanoma, head and neck, liver or kidney cancer. Both conserved end residues are part of each CDR3. The D gene is left open where the match is weak. Not every row has a clone size; where given, it reads once, few, many or a size class.

clone_size,d_call,j_call,v_call,cdr3_nt,cdr3_aa
NA,TRBD2,TRBJ2-1,TRBV13,TGTGCCAGCAGCCCCGGGACTAGCGTCTACAATGAGCAGTTCTTC,CASSPGTSVYNEQFF
NA,NA,TRBJ2-3,TRBV7-9,TGTGCCAGCAGGGGCCGTTTCACAGATACGCAGTATTTT,CASRGRFTDTQYF
NA,TRBD2,TRBJ2-1,TRBV9,TGTGCCAGCAGCCTAGCGGGAGGCCCCTACAATGAGCAGTTCTTC,CASSLAGGPYNEQFF
NA,TRBD1,TRBJ1-5,TRBV7-9,TGTGCCAGCAGCTCGGACAGGCCGATGAGTCCCCAGCATTTT,CASSSDRPMSPQHF
NA,NA,TRBJ2-1,TRBV19,TGTGCCACCTCGCTTTCGGGATCCTACAATGAGCAGTTCTTC,CATSLSGSYNEQFF
NA,TRBD1,TRBJ1-2,TRBV9,TGTGCCAGCAGCACCAGGACAGGGGGCGCTTATGGCTACACCTTC,CASSTRTGGAYGYTF
NA,TRBD2,TRBJ2-1,TRBV18,TGTGCCAGCTCACCAGGAAGGCTAGCGGGGCACAATGAGCAGTTCTTC,CASSPGRLAGHNEQFF
NA,NA,TRBJ2-4,TRBV21-1,TGTGCCAGCAGCATACCGGGAGGGGGACTGGGAGGGATTGCCAAAAACATTCAGTACTTC,CASSIPGGGLGGIAKNIQYF
NA,TRBD2,TRBJ2-7,TRBV5-4,TGTGCCAGCAGCTCTAGCGGGAGGGCTGGAGAGCAGTACTTC,CASSSSGRAGEQYF
NA,TRBD2,TRBJ2-7,TRBV2,TGTGCCAGCAGTGATTGGACTAGCGGCTACGAGCAGTACTTC,CASSDWTSGYEQYF
NA,NA,TRBJ2-3,TRBV18,TGTGCCAGTTCGGACAGAACAGATACGCAGTATTTT,CASSDRTDTQYF
NA,NA,TRBJ2-3,TRBV14,TGTGCCAGCAGCCAAGAGGTAGTTCATGGAACGCAGTATTTT,CASSQEVVHGTQYF
NA,NA,TRBJ1-2,TRBV19,TGTGCCAGTACCCCGACCCTAGGAGATGGCTACACCTTC,CASTPTLGDGYTF
NA,NA,TRBJ2-1,TRBV5-5,TGTGCCAGCAGCTTGGGTGTTCAAGGGATGGACAATGAGCAATTCTTC,CASSLGVQGMDNEQFF
once,NA,TRBJ2-7,TRBV2,TGTGCCAGCAGCGATCCGGGCCGCTCCTACGAGCAGTACTTC,CASSDPGRSYEQYF
NA,TRBD1,TRBJ1-5,TRBV25-1,TGTGCCAGCAGTGGGACAGGGGGCAATCAGCCCCAGCATTTT,CASSGTGGNQPQHF
NA,NA,TRBJ2-1,TRBV10-3,TGTGCCATCAGTGAGTCGGCGAGCTCCTACAATGAGCAGTTCTTC,CAISESASSYNEQFF
NA,TRBD1,TRBJ1-5,TRBV6-4,TGTGCCAGCAGCCAGGGGGCCAATCAGCCCCAGCATTTT,CASSQGANQPQHF
NA,NA,TRBJ2-1,TRBV6-5,TGTGCCAGCGGTAGCGCCTACAATGAGCAGTTCTTC,CASGSAYNEQFF
NA,NA,TRBJ2-1,TRBV19,TGTGCCAGTAGTATAGGGGCTCGGACAAGCTCCTACAATGAGCAGTTCTTC,CASSIGARTSSYNEQFF
few,NA,TRBJ1-1,TRBV29-1,TGCAGCGTTGTGCGCGGATATGAAGCTTTCTTT,CSVVRGYEAFF
NA,NA,TRBJ1-5,TRBV4-1,TGCGCCAGCAGCCCGACCTTCTCCGGGACGGGCAATCAGCCCCAGCATTTT,CASSPTFSGTGNQPQHF